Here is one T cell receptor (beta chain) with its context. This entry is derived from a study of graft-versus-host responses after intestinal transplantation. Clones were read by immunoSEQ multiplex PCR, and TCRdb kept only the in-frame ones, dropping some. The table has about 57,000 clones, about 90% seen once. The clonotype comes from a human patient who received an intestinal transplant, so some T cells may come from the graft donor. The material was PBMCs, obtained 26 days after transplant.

DNA for the CDR3: TGTGCCAGCAGTCTGCGAAGGGGTTGGGATCAGCCCCAGCATTTT. Translating it yields CASSLRRGWDQPQHF. The chain uses TRBV27 and TRBJ1-5; the D gene is possibly TRBD1 (5 bases). Trimming cost V 5 bases and J 5 bases, with 16 bases left between them. CDR3 length: 15 amino acids. The germline gives CDR1 MNHEY, CDR2 SMNVEV (reference sequence).